This T cell receptor (beta chain) originates from a study of OX40 agonist ivuxolimab in advanced cancers. Assay used: immunoSEQ multiplex PCR; TCRdb lists only in-frame clones, some missing. The table includes 90,000 to 100,000 clones, about 86% detected once. This clone was picked up a small number of times. Its matching antigen is unknown. This CDR3 has 16 residues. The germline V gene has CDR1 KGHSH and CDR2 LQKENI. Trimming took 3 bases from V and 5 from J; bases not matched to a gene: 8. Points from the study as a whole: Expanded clones tended on average to be more numerous among CD8+ T cells than CD4+. Low clonal expansion, among the lowest seen, marked partial responders at 0.1-3.0 mg/kg.

Sequencing used CD4+ or CD8+ T cells sorted from blood, obtained in a trial of the OX40 agonist ivuxolimab. This TCR was sampled from an adult with an advanced solid tumor such as melanoma, head and neck, liver or kidney cancer. The chain employs TRBV18 and TRBJ2-2, with 8 nucleotides matching TRBD1. CDR3 nucleotides: TGTGCCAGCTCACCGGTCGGACAGGGAGGAACCGGGGAGCTGTTTTTT. Protein: CASSPVGQGGTGELFF.